This T cell receptor (beta chain) was recorded in a study of OX40 agonist ivuxolimab in advanced cancers. The overall study: Of the participants, 40% to 50% had some prior anti-PD-1, anti-PD-L1 or anti-CTLA-4 therapy, which was allowed.

Clones were read by immunoSEQ multiplex PCR, and TCRdb kept only the in-frame ones, dropping some. The data show tens of thousands of clones, roughly 84% seen once. Germline V gives CDR1 LNHNV, CDR2 YYDKDF (reference sequence). The CDR3 has 13 amino acids. Between the trimmed V and J ends, which lost 3 bases and 5 bases, there was a span of 10 bases. This receptor was obtained from an adult with an advanced solid tumor such as melanoma, head and neck, liver or kidney cancer. The source material was CD4+ or CD8+ T cells sorted from blood, sampled in a trial of the OX40 agonist ivuxolimab. This sequence joins TRBV15 and TRBJ1-1; the D is unclear. This CDR3 is CATSRTTETEAFF. The CDR3 region has the DNA TGTGCCACCAGCAGGACAACTGAGACTGAAGCTTTCTTT.